These 10 T cell receptor beta chains were sequenced from one sample in a study of blood T cells in healthy people across ages. A sample-barcoded 5' primer and a J-beta primer mix were used in a second PCR of roughly 6 to 11 cycles. From the 5' RACE reads, TCRdb called clonotypes with MiXCR, one entry per CDR3 protein. The sample consists of 1.8 million or so distinct CDR3 sequences, about two fifths of them appearing once. The sequencing sample was made of blood. The receptors were gathered from a human donor in good health.

The chain recombines TRBV4-3 with TRBJ1-1; D possibly corresponds to TRBD1 (5 bases). V lost 0 bases, J lost 0 bases, and 8 bases lay in between. The CDR3 has 15 residues. Germline-derived CDR1 and CDR2 are LGHNA and YSLEER. The CDR3 protein is CASSQEGTVNTEAFF. The CDR3 region has the DNA TGCGCCAGCAGCCAAGAGGGGACGGTGAACACTGAAGCTTTCTTT.

This clonotype has only a few counts. The chain combines TRBV5-1 with TRBJ1-4; unclear D gene. The V and J ends lost 0 bases and 7 bases respectively, with 13 bases between them. Germline values: CDR1 SGHRS, CDR2 YFSETQ. The CDR3 extends over 15 amino acids. The CDR3, as DNA: TGCGCCAGCAGCTTGGATATCGCAGCAGTTGAAAAACTGTTTTTT. Residues: CASSLDIAAVEKLFF.

V and J are TRBV20-1 and TRBJ1-6; 8 positions match TRBD1. The CDR3 extends over 14 amino acids. Trimming took 0 bases from V and 9 from J; bases not matched to a gene: 4. The germline V gene has CDR1 DFQATT and CDR2 SNEGSKA (reference sequence). DNA for the CDR3: TGCAGTGCTAGAGAAGGCAGGGGGCCTTCACCCCTCCACTTT. Translation: CSAREGRGPSPLHF.

The sample holds many counts of this clonotype. The chain links TRBV6-4 to TRBJ1-6; D might be TRBD1 (6 bases). V was pared by 0 bases and J by 9 bases, with 12 bases between. This CDR3 has 15 amino acids. Germline values: CDR1 MRHNA, CDR2 SNTAGT. In nucleotides, the CDR3 is TGTGCCAGCAGTGACTCAGGACAGTCTACTTCACCCCTCCACTTT. It translates to CASSDSGQSTSPLHF.

In this sample, this clonotype turned up a few times. The V and J genes are TRBV6-9 and TRBJ1-2; TRBD1 aligns across 7 bases. The germline CDR1 and CDR2 sequences are MNHGY and SVAAGI. V dropped 4 bases and J dropped 2; count of bases not matched to a gene: 7. The CDR3 is 15 amino acids. In nucleotides, the CDR3 is TGTGCCAGCAGTTCGGGACAGAGTATCAACTATGGCTACACCTTC. Translation gives CASSSGQSINYGYTF.

The chain couples TRBV29-1 to TRBJ1-2; no firm D call. There are 16 residues in the CDR3. From germline, CDR1 is SQVTM and CDR2 ANQGSEA. With 0 bases removed from V and 4 bases from J, the gap between germline ends came to 18 bases. The CDR3 sequence: CSVEDQREARGYGYTF. CDR3 nucleotide sequence: TGCAGCGTTGAAGATCAGCGGGAGGCGCGTGGCTATGGCTACACCTTC.

The V and J genes are TRBV29-1 and TRBJ2-5; D possibly corresponds to TRBD1 (6 bases). This CDR3 spans 11 amino acids. Deletions cut 4 bases from V and 4 bases from J, with 7 bases between. CDR1 SQVTM and CDR2 ANQGSEA come from the germline V gene. The CDR3 reads CSVVTGETQYF. The DNA for the CDR3 is TGCAGCGTTGTGACAGGAGAGACCCAGTACTTC.

The chain combines TRBV7-9 with TRBJ2-6; 7 bases fit TRBD2. The germline CDR1 and CDR2 sequences are SEHNR and FQNEAQ (reference sequence). V lost 7 bases and J lost 0; bases outside the gene matches: 15. The CDR3 runs to 19 residues. The CDR3 spells CASTLEGSGVSSGANVLTF. CDR3 DNA sequence: TGTGCCAGCACCCTGGAGGGCAGCGGGGTTAGCTCTGGGGCCAACGTCCTGACTTTC.

This clonotype has ten or more counts. The V gene is TRBV20-1, the J gene TRBJ1-1; no clear D gene. The CDR3 has 14 amino acids. V lost 2 bases and J lost 5, with 15 bases in between. The germline V gene has CDR1 DFQATT and CDR2 SNEGSKA (reference sequence). CDR3 coding DNA: TGCAGTGCTAGACGTTCCGTCTTAGTGACTGAAGCTTTCTTT. This sequence encodes CSARRSVLVTEAFF.

V gene TRBV6-6 combines with J gene TRBJ2-1; 9 bases map to TRBD1. The CDR3 sequence is 17 residues long. Germline assignment: CDR1 MNHNY and CDR2 SVGAGI (reference sequence). The ends lost 4 bases at V and 0 bases at J; junction bases unmatched: 7. In nucleotides, the CDR3 is TGTGCCAGCAGTTCGTCGACAGGGGGTAGCTCCTACAATGAGCAGTTCTTC. It yields the protein CASSSSTGGSSYNEQFF.